The source of this T cell receptor beta chain is a study of cytomegalovirus exposure and HLA in healthy donors. The PCR contained 60 Vbeta and 13 Jbeta primers. TCRdb's table, derived via immunoSEQ multiplex PCR, lists solely in-frame clones and lacks some. The table has about 170,000 clones, roughly 85% seen once; the top ten hold 1%. This CDR3 has 11 residues. In germline, CDR1 is DFQATT, CDR2 SNEGSKA (reference sequence). Trimming took 4 bases from V and 9 from J; bases not matched to a gene: 3. V usage is TRBV20-1 and J usage is TRBJ2-5, with 9 nucleotides matching TRBD2. The TCR comes from a boy aged 2 to 10 in good health and CMV-seronegative. The material sequenced was PBMCs. The DNA of the CDR3 is TGCAGTGCTATAGCGGGAGTGGCCCAGTACTTC. It encodes CSAIAGVAQYF.